This TCR beta chain was identified in a study of blood T cell repertoires in COVID-19. Germline CDR1 MDHEN, CDR2 SYDVKM. The germline V and J ends were trimmed by 7 bases and 4 bases, with 22 bases remaining between them. The CDR3 runs 16 residues. Generated by immunoSEQ multiplex PCR, the TCRdb table keeps only in-frame clones and is missing some. The sample shows 95,000 to 110,000 clones, roughly 90% of them seen only once. The V and J genes are TRBV28 and TRBJ1-2; maybe TRBD1 (6 bases). The sequence was obtained from a human donor in a cohort sampled during active COVID-19. Sequencing was performed on peripheral blood. CDR3 coding DNA: TGTGCCAGCAACAAAATCTACGGGGGGGCAGGCTATGGCTACACCTTC. Protein product: CASNKIYGGAGYGYTF.